The count of the clone carrying this T cell receptor (beta chain) is one. These data are taken from a study of lymphopenia after photon versus proton radiotherapy. V was cut by 4 bases and J by 3 bases, with 8 bases left in between. Germline CDR1 reads SEHNR; CDR2 reads FQNEAQ (reference sequence). The CDR3 length is 13 residues. The repertoire was sequenced with immunoSEQ multiplex PCR; TCRdb's copy has only in-frame clones and lacks some. The repertoire holds about 26,000 clones, with more than 80% as singletons. The rearrangement joins TRBV7-9 to TRBJ2-3, with D uncertain. This specimen was peripheral blood, taken from a patient treated with photon-based radiotherapy. The clonotype originates from a man younger than 45 with gastric cancer. CDR3: CASSSPPTDTQYF. For the CDR3, the DNA is TGTGCCAGCAGCTCCCCTCCGACAGATACGCAGTATTTT.